These 16 T cell receptor beta chains were sequenced from one sample in a study of blood T cell repertoires in COVID-19. Using immunoSEQ multiplex PCR, the repertoire was profiled, and TCRdb retains in-frame clones only, with some absent. This table has roughly 260,000 clones, just over 90% appearing once. Sequences were obtained from PBMCs or T cells enriched from blood (not recorded which). All receptors come from a woman between 18 and 30 years old who had recovered from COVID-19.

The chain is built from TRBV3-1 (or the pseudogene TRBV3-2) and TRBJ2-3, with 7 bases lining up with TRBD2. CDR3 length: 19 residues. Trimming removed 4 bases from V and 2 bases from J; junction bases left unmatched: 18. Germline-derived CDR1 and CDR2 are LGHDT and YNNKEL (reference sequence). The chain's CDR3 is CASSPINRWERGITDTQYF. CDR3 sequence (DNA): TGTGCCAGCAGCCCGATAAACCGCTGGGAGCGGGGAATCACAGATACGCAGTATTTT.

A note on this clone: The identical CDR3 is also encoded by other nucleotide sequences in the sample. V is TRBV6-9 and J is TRBJ2-1; D not certain. The length of the CDR3 is 16 residues. Germline V gene lookup returns CDR1 MNHGY and CDR2 SVAAGI. V was pared by 3 bases and J by 4 bases, with 16 bases between. The CDR3 DNA reads as TGTGCCAGCAGTTACCCATTAGCAGAAAAGTACAATGAGCAGTTCTTC. Translation gives CASSYPLAEKYNEQFF.

The chain is built from TRBV9 and TRBJ1-4; D possibly corresponds to TRBD1 (6 bases). The V and J ends lost 3 bases and 4 bases respectively, with 13 bases between them. The CDR3 has 15 amino acids. The germline CDR1 and CDR2 sequences are SGDLS and YYNGEE. In nucleotides, the CDR3 is TGTGCCAGCAGCGGACGGACAGCCCTTAATGAAAAACTGTTTTTT. Encoded protein: CASSGRTALNEKLFF.

V is TRBV7-2 and J is TRBJ1-1, with no clear D. This CDR3 spans 13 amino acids. The germline gives CDR1 SGHTA, CDR2 FQGNSA. The germline V and J ends were trimmed by 2 bases and 6 bases, with 10 bases remaining between them. The CDR3 DNA is TGTGCCAGCAGCTTACGGATGCGGGCTGAAGCTTTCTTT. Residues: CASSLRMRAEAFF.

The gene calls are TRBV6-5 and TRBJ2-2, with D perhaps TRBD1 (5 bases). V was shortened by 6 bases and J by 2 bases, with 13 bases between the two germline ends. The CDR3 has 15 residues. CDR1 and CDR2 (germline): MNHEY, SVGAGI. The CDR3 protein is CASRFNRSNTGELFF. CDR3 sequence (DNA): TGTGCCAGCAGATTTAACAGGAGCAACACCGGGGAGCTGTTTTTT.

The rearrangement joins TRBV6-5 to TRBJ1-2; no reliable D call. The CDR3 has 15 residues. The ends were cut back, 0 bases at V and 0 bases at J, with 8 bases in the middle. CDR1 is MNHEY, CDR2 SVGAGI, per germline. CDR3 bases: TGTGCCAGCAGTTACTCACAGCCTCCTAACTATGGCTACACCTTC. Its protein product is CASSYSQPPNYGYTF.

The V and J genes are TRBV7-8 and TRBJ2-7; TRBD2 might be the D (5 bases). Germline V gene data show CDR1 as SGHVS and CDR2 as FQNEAQ. This CDR3 spans 14 amino acids. V gave up 5 bases and J gave up 3 bases, with 14 bases separating them. The CDR3 DNA sequence: TGTGCCAGCAGCCCAAGGTCCGGGGTCTACGAGCAGTACTTC. Translation: CASSPRSGVYEQYF.

The chain combines TRBV6-2 or TRBV6-3 with TRBJ2-1, with a possible D match to TRBD2 (6 bases). Germline values: CDR1 MNHEY, CDR2 SVGEGT. This CDR3 spans 19 amino acids. V lost 2 bases, J lost 0 bases, and 20 bases lay in between. This CDR3 is CASSYRRGVAESSYNEQFF. Here the CDR3 DNA reads TGTGCCAGCAGTTACCGGCGGGGAGTAGCGGAGAGCTCCTACAATGAGCAGTTCTTC.

The chain combines TRBV5-1 with TRBJ2-6, with D unresolved. V was cut by 0 bases and J by 1 base, with 5 bases left in between. The CDR3 is made up of 15 amino acids. Germline V lookup: CDR1 SGHRS, CDR2 YFSETQ. The CDR3 nucleotides read TGCGCCAGCAGCTTGGTGGCATCTGGGGCCAACGTCCTGACTTTC. It specifies CASSLVASGANVLTF.

This clone was found once. The J gene is TRBJ1-1, the V gene TRBV7-9, with D uncertain. Trimming pared 4 bases from V and 7 bases from J, leaving 10 bases between. The CDR3 is made up of 12 amino acids. Germline V gene sequence: CDR1 SEHNR, CDR2 FQNEAQ (reference sequence). The chain's CDR3 is CASSSRVYEAFF. As DNA, the CDR3 is TGTGCCAGCAGCTCTCGGGTCTATGAAGCTTTCTTT. Full variable domain (rest looked up from reference TRBV7-9 and TRBJ1-1): DTGVSQNPRHKITKRGQNVTFRCDPISEHNRLYWYRQTLGQGPEFLTYFQNEAQLEKSRLLSDRFSAERPKGSFSTLEIQRTEQGDSAMYLCASSSRVYEAFFGQGTRLTVV.

The V and J genes are TRBV29-1 and TRBJ2-3; TRBD2 agrees at 7 bases. Germline-derived CDR1 and CDR2 are SQVTM and ANQGSEA. The CDR3 spans 15 residues. J was trimmed by 1 base and V by 2 bases; bases with no gene match: 6. CDR3 DNA: TGCAGCGTTGAATTGCGGGAGCACCGCACAGATACGCAGTATTTT. It is translated as CSVELREHRTDTQYF.

The chain recombines TRBV7-8 with TRBJ1-5, with a possible D match to TRBD1 (5 bases). CDR1 SGHVS and CDR2 FQNEAQ come from the germline V gene. V gave up 2 bases and J gave up 4 bases, with 15 bases separating them. This CDR3 is built from 16 residues. The CDR3 nucleotides read TGTGCCAGCAGCTTATGGATCAGGGACTTAAATCAGCCCCAGCATTTT. It codes for CASSLWIRDLNQPQHF.

In this sample, this clone turned up a few times. The rearrangement uses TRBV27 and TRBJ1-2; perhaps TRBD1 as D (6 bases). The V gene lost 6 bases and the J gene lost 4 bases, with 9 bases spanning the gap. The CDR3 contains 12 residues. Germline values: CDR1 MNHEY, CDR2 SMNVEV (reference sequence). The chain's CDR3 is CASRRGGYGYTF. The DNA of the CDR3 is TGTGCCAGCAGGAGAGGGGGCTATGGCTACACCTTC.

This clone has only a few counts. The CDR3 region has the DNA TGTGCCAGCAAGCAGTTAGCGGGGAGACACACCGGGGAGCTGTTTTTT. This sequence encodes CASKQLAGRHTGELFF. V gene TRBV2 combines with J gene TRBJ2-2, with 8 bases that match TRBD2. Germline-derived CDR1 and CDR2 are SNHLY and FYNNEI. The trim removed 7 bases at V and 3 bases at J, leaving 10 bases unmatched. The CDR3 length is 16 residues.

The chain has TRBV15 and TRBJ2-1; the match to TRBD2 covers 11 bases. CDR1 and CDR2 from the germline V gene are LNHNV and YYDKDF (reference sequence). The junction had 10 bases not matched to a gene; V was cut back by 0 bases and J by 6 bases. This CDR3 region has 18 residues. In nucleotides, the CDR3 is TGTGCCACCAGCAGAGATTGGGGTAGCGGGGGGGCCATCAATGAGCAGTTCTTC. Translating it yields CATSRDWGSGGAINEQFF.

V usage is TRBV4-3 and J usage is TRBJ2-7; no firm D call. Trimming cost V 0 bases and J 5 bases, with 8 bases left between them. The length of the CDR3 is 13 residues. The germline V gene has CDR1 LGHNA and CDR2 YSLEER. CDR3 sequence (DNA): TGCGCCAGCAGCCAAGATCTTGGCCACGAGCAGTACTTC. It yields the protein CASSQDLGHEQYF.